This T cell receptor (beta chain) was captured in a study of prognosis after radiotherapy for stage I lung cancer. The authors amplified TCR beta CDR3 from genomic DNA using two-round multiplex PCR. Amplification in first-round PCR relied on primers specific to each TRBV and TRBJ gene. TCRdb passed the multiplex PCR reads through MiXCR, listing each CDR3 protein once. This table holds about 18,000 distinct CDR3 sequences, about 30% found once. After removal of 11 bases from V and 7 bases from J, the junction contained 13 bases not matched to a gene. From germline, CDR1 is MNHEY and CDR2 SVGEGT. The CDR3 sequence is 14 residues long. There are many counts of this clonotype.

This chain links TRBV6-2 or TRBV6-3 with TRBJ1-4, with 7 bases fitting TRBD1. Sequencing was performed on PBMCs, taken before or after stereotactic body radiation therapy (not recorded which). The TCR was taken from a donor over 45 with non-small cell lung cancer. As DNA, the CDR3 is TGTGCCCTTCGGACAGGTTCTCGCGCTGAAAAACTGTTTTTT. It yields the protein CALRTGSRAEKLFF.